The source of this T cell receptor (beta chain) is a study of PD-1 blockade in classical Hodgkin lymphoma. Whole-study findings and limits: Similar baseline diversity was found in complete responders and newly diagnosed patients. The study reported lower baseline TCR diversity in newly diagnosed patients than in healthy donors. While CD8+ TCR diversity did not rise significantly by C4D1, CD4+ TCR diversity did. There remain no defined causes for the repertoire differences, which possibly reflect disease activity or prior therapy.

Time point meaning: cycle 4 day 1 (C4D1), after more than five weeks of nivolumab. Patients all relapsed after autologous stem cell transplantation, and there was variation in brentuximab vedotin exposure. The repertoire was sequenced with immunoSEQ multiplex PCR; TCRdb's copy has only in-frame clones and lacks some. Seen here are approximately 41,000 clones, roughly 65% observed once, and the top ten hold 3% to 4%. A remark on this clone: No antigen is known for it.

Germline CDR1 and CDR2: SGDLS and YYNGEE. Trimming removed 4 bases at V and 0 bases at J, with 14 bases between. CDR3 length: 16 residues. Sequenced material: peripheral blood mononuclear cells (PBMCs), taken before the fourth cycle of nivolumab. V usage is TRBV9 and J usage is TRBJ2-1, with a weak D call TRBD2 (6 bases). This TCR was recovered from a human donor with classical Hodgkin lymphoma. The CDR3 loop is CASSRLIAVSYNEQFF. The CDR3 nucleotides read TGTGCCAGCAGCCGCCTTATAGCGGTCTCCTACAATGAGCAGTTCTTC.